This TCR beta chain is from a study of identical twins (dated by TCRdb to about 2016). For the wider study: The study deep-sequenced TCR alpha and beta repertoires from monozygotic twins, unrelated adults of various ages and cord blood to test whether fetal clonotypes persist. To rule out contamination, replicate twin experiments were performed at different times with different library preparation protocols.

Library preparation was by 5' RACE. Sequencing used an Illumina HiSeq 2000. A universal primer binding site was added through template switching, and the final cDNA carried a unique molecular identifier so that TCR cDNA molecules could be counted accurately. Specific primers in the conserved constant-segment region were used to synthesize first-strand cDNA for TCR alpha and beta chains. To control for contamination, every cDNA library carried two barcodes: a SMART-Mk sample barcode plus Illumina barcodes. TruSeq adapter sequences along with Illumina sample barcodes were introduced in two successive PCR steps. The TCR alpha and beta cDNA libraries were sequenced on the Illumina HiSeq platform using custom primers. The authors' analysis ran thus. MiGEC processed the raw reads to extract unique molecular identifiers, while MiXCR was used to determine the CDR3 positions. Recombination models were inferred per individual with the repgenHMM and IGoR tools using an EM algorithm. The analysis of shared clonotypes was done with the tcR package in R, with sharing normalized by the product of cloneset sizes. To study raw recombination without the effects of thymic and clonal selection, out-of-frame nonproductive sequences were analyzed. In TCRdb, the public reads were trimmed at Q25 with fastp and aligned with MiXCR, with productive beta chains retained. Identical CDR3 proteins give one entry, which carries the most common genes and DNA. The authors' filters were not applied to this entry. This sample gives some 760,000 distinct CDR3 sequences in total; 15% to 20% of them show up just once. The ten largest make up about an eighth of the sample.

The table lists this clonotype with a few counts. Its antigen is not yet known. No much larger clonotype is one base removed from it; base qualities were not supplied. V and J are trimmed by 1 base and 5 bases, and the gene matches miss 6 bases of the junction. From the germline V gene, CDR1 is LGHNA and CDR2 is YNFKEQ. Inclusive of the bounding cysteine and phenylalanine, the CDR3 is 16 residues long. The entry retains the CDR3 DNA only, 48 bases that are in frame from base 1. Every donor was a healthy Caucasian. Three pairs of female monozygotic twins, all aged roughly 18 to 29 years, made up the twin cohort. Peripheral blood mononuclear cells were the source from which RNA for the TCR libraries was isolated. The investigation overall reported the following: Compared with coincidental sharing between unrelated individuals, out-of-frame TCR alpha sequences shared between twins had an excess of sequences with low generation probability. Because the same donors could not be followed over many years, the conclusions relied on cross-sectional statistical analysis. Invariant T cells such as MAIT and iNKT could partly confound zero-insertion analyses, although diverse VJ usage argued against such confounding for most clonotypes. In monozygotic twins, out-of-frame TCR alpha sharing was systematically underestimated by recombination models, although the models agreed with sharing between unrelated individuals. The excess sharing between twins in beta out-of-frame sequences was weaker because fewer shared sequences reduced the signal-to-noise ratio. Abundant cord blood beta clonotypes had fewer insertions, young adult naive repertoires showed a similar but weaker trend, and memory repertoires showed no such trend.

The same specimen was also included in a second study, on T cells expressing NK-cell markers. Taken from the second paper: Under 10 donors provided sorted CD3+CD56+NKG2C+, CD3+CD56+NKG2C- and CD3+CD56-NKG2C+ T-cell subsets, whose TCR beta-chain repertoires were profiled. Of the eight sequenced donors, seven were found to be HCMV-seropositive and one was found to be HCMV-seronegative. In several experiments an anti-gammadeltaTCR antibody was added to restrict sorting to alphabetaTCR-expressing T cells. In six donors, the dominant CD3+CD56+NKG2C+ clonotypes ranked among the top 10 CD8+ clonotypes, making up about 1.0-8% of CD8+ T cells. Those dominant clonotypes were again the most abundant among CD3+CD56-NKG2C+ cells in four donors, at about 28.3-65%. It remained unclear whether the expanded NKG2C-expressing T cell clones were specific for HCMV antigens. The study sequenced eight donors, all healthy volunteers chosen at random: three men and five women. HCMV-specific IgG was detected in serum with a commercial ELISA kit to determine HCMV serostatus. For five or six donors, unsorted PBMC were also used to sequence bulk peripheral blood T-cell repertoires. MIGEC was used to demultiplex reads and group reads by UMI, and MiTCR was used to assemble and quantify clonotypes. To exclude erroneous sequences, only TCR cDNA sequences supported by at least two reads were retained. The tcR package was used for downstream repertoire analysis, with clonotypes matched between fractions based on CDR3 nucleotide sequence plus V segment. Antigen specificity was annotated against VDJdb with VDJmatch, allowing one amino acid substitution in CDR3.

The source of this sequence is a woman between 18 and 29 years old in good health. Recombination joined TRBV4-2 with TRBJ2-3; 10 bases in between match TRBD2. Input material: PBMCs. CDR3 loop: CASSQGQRGGQDTQYF. The DNA reads TGTGCCAGCAGCCAAGGACAGCGGGGGGGCCAAGATACGCAGTATTTT.